The T cell receptor (beta chain) described here comes from a study of T cell clonality in common variable immunodeficiency. The CDR3 is 15 amino acids. Germline V lookup: CDR1 SGHTA, CDR2 FQGNSA. The trim removed 3 bases at V and 2 bases at J, leaving 4 bases unmatched. Overall study findings and caveats: CVID subjects showed higher TCRbeta clonality than healthy controls. Reportedly, TCR beta sequences from common variable immunodeficiency showed fewer deletions and N-nucleotide insertions.

This clone was observed at least ten times. Its antigen is unidentified. Sequencing ends 3 residues short of the CDR3 end; the germline J gene provides the rest. Sequenced by immunoSEQ multiplex PCR; TCRdb stores in-frame clones only, minus some. This repertoire holds around 81,000 clones, and none appear only once. The sequencing sample was made of peripheral blood mononuclear cells. The rearrangement links TRBV7-2 to TRBJ2-1, with 7 positions matching TRBD2. This clonotype was obtained from a person between 18 and 75 years old in good health. CDR3 loop: CASSLASGTYNEQFF. CDR3 bases read: TGTGCCAGCAGCTTGGCTAGCGGCACCTACAATGAG.